Presented here are 15 T cell receptor beta chains from one specimen sequenced in a study of CD4 T cells in relation to SARS-CoV-2 and coronaviruses. Sequenced by immunoSEQ multiplex PCR; TCRdb stores in-frame clones only, minus some. Among 65,000 or so clones listed, over 70% were seen once. The unexposed donors gave CD4+ T cells in 2011-2018, prior to COVID-19. Sequences were obtained from memory CD4+ T cells from PBMCs. All receptors come from a human donor in good health.

The chain has TRBV4-2 and TRBJ2-2; D is uncertain. The CDR3 is 16 residues long. Trimming shortened V by 0 bases and J by 1 base, and 9 bases separated the two germline ends. Per the germline V gene, CDR1 is LGHNA and CDR2 is YNFKEQ. CDR3 bases: TGTGCCAGCAGCCAAGATACGTCAGAGAACACCGGGGAGCTGTTTTTT. It codes for CASSQDTSENTGELFF.

The genes are TRBV11-2 and TRBJ1-4; 10 bases match TRBD1. The germline V gene encodes CDR1 SGHAT and CDR2 FQNNGV. The CDR3 has 15 amino acids. The V segment lost 4 bases and the J segment 7 bases; nucleotides outside the gene matches: 6. The CDR3 loop reads CASSSRQGAFEKLFF. The CDR3 DNA sequence: TGTGCCAGCAGCTCGAGACAGGGGGCGTTTGAAAAACTGTTTTTT.

The chain employs TRBV6-5 and TRBJ2-7, with D tentatively TRBD1 or TRBD2 (5 bases each). This CDR3 comprises 12 residues. Looked up from germline, CDR1 is MNHEY and CDR2 is SVGAGI. Trimming removed 0 bases at V and 13 bases at J, with 13 bases between. This CDR3 is CASSYSLGPRYF. DNA of the CDR3: TGTGCCAGCAGTTACTCATTGGGACCGCGTTACTTC.

V and J are TRBV4-2 and TRBJ2-1; D might be TRBD1 (6 bases). Trimming removed 0 bases from V and 9 bases from J, with 15 bases in between. The CDR3 is 15 residues long. The germline V gene has CDR1 LGHNA and CDR2 YNFKEQ. This CDR3 reads CASSQDGGRQVEQFF. For the CDR3, the DNA is TGTGCCAGCAGCCAAGATGGGGGCCGGCAGGTTGAGCAGTTCTTC.

The CDR3 DNA reads as TGTGCCAGCAGCTTGGTGCCAGGAACTCCTAGCAATCAGCCCCAGCATTTT. It translates to CASSLVPGTPSNQPQHF. J is TRBJ1-5 and V is TRBV5-5, with no clear D. V was trimmed by 0 bases and J by 0 bases, leaving 13 bases between them. CDR3 length equals 17 residues. From germline, CDR1 is SGHKS and CDR2 YYEKEE (reference sequence).

The V and J genes are TRBV4-3 and TRBJ1-6; D might be TRBD1 (5 bases). V gave up 2 bases and J gave up 5 bases, with 13 bases separating them. The germline V gene encodes CDR1 LGHNA and CDR2 YSLEER. CDR3 length equals 16 residues. CDR3 region: CASSQSPGADNSPLHF. In nucleotides, the CDR3 is TGCGCCAGCAGCCAATCCCCCGGGGCAGATAATTCACCCCTCCACTTT.

The CDR3 sequence: CASSDKQDTQYF. Here the CDR3 DNA reads TGTGCCAGCAGTGATAAGCAAGATACGCAGTATTTT. The chain couples TRBV28 to TRBJ2-3; no reliable D call. Germline-derived CDR1 and CDR2 are MDHEN and SYDVKM. The CDR3 is made up of 12 amino acids. With 5 bases removed from V and 5 bases from J, the gap between germline ends came to 8 bases.

This chain links TRBV30 with TRBJ2-3, with D unclear. The CDR3 consists of 11 residues. CDR1 GTSNPN and CDR2 SVGIG come from the germline V gene (reference sequence). V was trimmed by 5 bases and J by 3 bases, leaving 6 bases between them. DNA for the CDR3: TGTGCCTGGTCCGGAACAGATACGCAGTATTTT. Translating it yields CAWSGTDTQYF. Full variable domain (outside the CDR3, taken from reference TRBV30 and TRBJ2-3): SQTIHQWPATLVQPVGSPLSLECTVEGTSNPNLYWYRQAAGRGLQLLFYSVGIGQISSEVPQNLSASRPQDRQFILSSKKLLLSDSGFYLCAWSGTDTQYFGPGTRLTVL.

CDR3 DNA sequence: TGTGCCAGCAGCTTTGGACAGGGCGTGGGGGAGCTGTTTTTT. Translated: CASSFGQGVGELFF. This chain connects TRBV7-2 to TRBJ2-2; 8 bases are a match to TRBD1. In germline, CDR1 is SGHTA, CDR2 FQGNSA. The CDR3 has 14 amino acids. After removal of 3 bases from V and 8 bases from J, the junction contained 5 bases not matched to a gene.

The chain has TRBV10-3 and TRBJ2-7, with 10 bases identical to TRBD2. V shed 7 bases and J 3 bases; nucleotides not matched to a gene: 3. CDR1 ENHRY and CDR2 SYGVKD come from the germline V gene. The CDR3 runs 13 residues. The CDR3 sequence: CAIMASGGYEQYF. Written as DNA, the CDR3 is TGTGCCATCATGGCTAGCGGGGGCTACGAGCAGTACTTC.

This sequence joins TRBV28 and TRBJ1-2; 10 bases are a match to TRBD1. The CDR3 length is 17 residues. V dropped 4 bases and J dropped 4; count of bases not matched to a gene: 12. Germline V gives CDR1 MDHEN, CDR2 SYDVKM. The CDR3 nucleotides read TGTGCCAGCAGTTCCTCAGCCGGACAGGGGGAGGCCTATGGCTACACCTTC. Its translation: CASSSSAGQGEAYGYTF.

This clone showed up just once. In DNA form, the CDR3 reads TGTGCCAGCAGTTTTTGGCAGGGGGGGATCACAGATACGCAGTATTTT. Its translation is CASSFWQGGITDTQYF. The V gene is TRBV28, the J gene TRBJ2-3, with D possibly being TRBD1 or TRBD2 (7 bases each). The CDR3 covers 16 residues. V dropped 3 bases and J dropped 2 bases, with 15 bases sitting between them. In germline, CDR1 is MDHEN, CDR2 SYDVKM.

The V gene is TRBV18, the J gene TRBJ2-1; D perhaps matches TRBD2 (5 bases). The CDR3 length is 14 residues. CDR1 KGHSH and CDR2 LQKENI come from the germline V gene. V lost 2 bases and J 5 bases, leaving 10 bases between the germline ends. The CDR3 DNA sequence: TGTGCCAGCTCACCAACAACGGGAAACAATGAGCAGTTCTTC. Encoded protein: CASSPTTGNNEQFF.

The chain recombines TRBV18 with TRBJ2-2; no clear D gene. V was shortened by 0 bases and J by 6 bases, with 2 bases between the two germline ends. Per germline, CDR1 KGHSH and CDR2 LQKENI. This CDR3 has 12 amino acids. DNA for the CDR3: TGTGCCAGCTCACCACCGTCCGGGGAGCTGTTTTTT. Translating it yields CASSPPSGELFF. The full variable domain, completed using reference TRBV18 and TRBJ2-2, is NAGVMQNPRHLVRRRGQEARLRCSPMKGHSHVYWYRQLPEEGLKFMVYLQKENIIDESGMPKERFSAEFPKEGPSILRIQQVVRGDSAAYFCASSPPSGELFFGEGSRLTVL.

This chain joins TRBV18 and TRBJ2-1; 8 bases are shared with TRBD1. There are 16 residues in the CDR3. The germline V gene encodes CDR1 KGHSH and CDR2 LQKENI. Trimming removed 0 bases from V and 7 bases from J; junction bases left unmatched: 8. CDR3 in DNA: TGTGCCAGCTCACCACCATCGTCAGGGGGCGGGAATGAGCAGTTCTTC. It translates to CASSPPSSGGGNEQFF.